This T cell receptor beta chain derives from a study of blood T cell repertoires in COVID-19. Study context: Sources were T cells, B-cell-depleted T cells, or PBMCs; the material itself was cDNA or gDNA.

Germline CDR1 SGHNT, CDR2 YENEEA. The CDR3 totals 13 residues. V lost 5 bases to trimming and J lost 5 bases; unmatched junction nucleotides: 2. The method was immunoSEQ multiplex PCR; TCRdb's version includes in-frame clones alone and lacks a portion of them. The sample gives about 73,000 clones, 85% to 90% of which show up once; roughly 9.6% is in the top ten. The sequencing input was peripheral blood. This receptor was taken from a man older than 75 with acute or convalescent COVID-19. This rearrangement joins TRBV11-3 to TRBJ2-3; 9 nucleotides align to TRBD1. The chain's CDR3 is CASSETGGDTQYF. DNA of the CDR3: TGTGCCAGCAGCGAGACAGGGGGAGATACGCAGTATTTT.